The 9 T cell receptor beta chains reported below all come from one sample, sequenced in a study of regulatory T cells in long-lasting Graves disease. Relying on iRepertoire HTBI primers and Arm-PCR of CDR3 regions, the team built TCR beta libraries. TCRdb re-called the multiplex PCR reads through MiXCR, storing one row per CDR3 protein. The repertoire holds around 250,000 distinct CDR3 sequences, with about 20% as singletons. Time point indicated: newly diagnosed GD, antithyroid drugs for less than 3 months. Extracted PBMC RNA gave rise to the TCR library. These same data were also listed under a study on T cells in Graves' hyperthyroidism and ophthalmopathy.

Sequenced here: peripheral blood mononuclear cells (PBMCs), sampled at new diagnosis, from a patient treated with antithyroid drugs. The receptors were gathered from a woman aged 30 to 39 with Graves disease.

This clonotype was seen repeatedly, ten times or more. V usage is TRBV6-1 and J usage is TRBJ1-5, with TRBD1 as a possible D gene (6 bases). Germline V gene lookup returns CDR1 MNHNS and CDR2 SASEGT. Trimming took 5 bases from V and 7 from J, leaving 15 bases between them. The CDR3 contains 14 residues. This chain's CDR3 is CASSHGSRGQPQHF. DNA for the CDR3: TGTGCCAGCAGTCACGGAAGCAGGGGACAGCCCCAGCATTTT.

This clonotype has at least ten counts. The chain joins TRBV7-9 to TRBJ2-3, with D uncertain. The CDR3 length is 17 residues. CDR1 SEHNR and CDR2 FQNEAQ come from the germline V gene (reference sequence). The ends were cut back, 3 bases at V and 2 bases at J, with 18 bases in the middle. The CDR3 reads CASSFPLRSKDTDTQYF. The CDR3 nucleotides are TGTGCCAGCAGCTTTCCTCTCCGGTCGAAGGACACAGATACGCAGTATTTT. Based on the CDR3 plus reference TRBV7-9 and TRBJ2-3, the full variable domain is DTGVSQNPRHKITKRGQNVTFRCDPISEHNRLYWYRQTLGQGPEFLTYFQNEAQLEKSRLLSDRFSAERPKGSFSTLEIQRTEQGDSAMYLCASSFPLRSKDTDTQYFGPGTRLTVL.

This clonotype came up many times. The CDR3 DNA follows: TGTGCCAGCAGTTACGGGAAAACCGAAGCTTTCTTT. It translates to CASSYGKTEAFF. This chain joins TRBV6-5 and TRBJ1-1; D ambiguous. V lost 2 bases and J 8 bases, leaving 9 bases between the germline ends. This CDR3 is 12 amino acids long. Germline V gene sequence: CDR1 MNHEY, CDR2 SVGAGI.

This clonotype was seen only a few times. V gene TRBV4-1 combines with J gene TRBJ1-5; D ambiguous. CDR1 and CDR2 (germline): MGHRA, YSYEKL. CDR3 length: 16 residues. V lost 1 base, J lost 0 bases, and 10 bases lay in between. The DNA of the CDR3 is TGCGCCAGCAGCCAAGTTCACGGACTTAGCAATCAGCCCCAGCATTTT. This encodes CASSQVHGLSNQPQHF.

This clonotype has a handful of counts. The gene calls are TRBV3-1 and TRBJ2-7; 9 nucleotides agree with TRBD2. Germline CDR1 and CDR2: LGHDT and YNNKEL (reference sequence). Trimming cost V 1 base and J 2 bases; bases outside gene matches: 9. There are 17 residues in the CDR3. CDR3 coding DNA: TGTGCCAGCAGCCAAGGTATCAGCGGGAGGAACACCTACGAGCAGTACTTC. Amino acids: CASSQGISGRNTYEQYF.

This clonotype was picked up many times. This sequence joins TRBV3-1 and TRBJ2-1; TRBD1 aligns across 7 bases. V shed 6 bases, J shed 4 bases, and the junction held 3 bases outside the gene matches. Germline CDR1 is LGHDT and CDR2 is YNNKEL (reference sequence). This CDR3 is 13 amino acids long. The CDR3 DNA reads TGTGCCAGCAGGCTACAGGGGTACAATGAGCAGTTCTTC. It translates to CASRLQGYNEQFF.

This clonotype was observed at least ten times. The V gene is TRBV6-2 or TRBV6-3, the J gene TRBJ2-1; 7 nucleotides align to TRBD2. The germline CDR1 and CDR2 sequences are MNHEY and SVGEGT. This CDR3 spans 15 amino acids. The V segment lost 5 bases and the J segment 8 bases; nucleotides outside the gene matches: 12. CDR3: CASSEGGGGNDEQFF. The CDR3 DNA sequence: TGTGCCAGCAGTGAGGGTGGCGGGGGTAACGATGAGCAGTTCTTC.

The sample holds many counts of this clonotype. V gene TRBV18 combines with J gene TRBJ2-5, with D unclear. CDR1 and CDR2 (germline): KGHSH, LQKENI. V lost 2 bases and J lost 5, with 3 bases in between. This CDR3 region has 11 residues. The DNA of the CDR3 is TGTGCCAGCTCACCAATGGAGACCCAGTACTTC. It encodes CASSPMETQYF.

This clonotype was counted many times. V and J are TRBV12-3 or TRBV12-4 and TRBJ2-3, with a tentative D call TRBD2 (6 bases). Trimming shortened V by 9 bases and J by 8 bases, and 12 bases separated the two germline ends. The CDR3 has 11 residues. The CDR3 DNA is TGTGCCAGTATACTCGGGAGTACGCAGTATTTT. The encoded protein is CASILGSTQYF.